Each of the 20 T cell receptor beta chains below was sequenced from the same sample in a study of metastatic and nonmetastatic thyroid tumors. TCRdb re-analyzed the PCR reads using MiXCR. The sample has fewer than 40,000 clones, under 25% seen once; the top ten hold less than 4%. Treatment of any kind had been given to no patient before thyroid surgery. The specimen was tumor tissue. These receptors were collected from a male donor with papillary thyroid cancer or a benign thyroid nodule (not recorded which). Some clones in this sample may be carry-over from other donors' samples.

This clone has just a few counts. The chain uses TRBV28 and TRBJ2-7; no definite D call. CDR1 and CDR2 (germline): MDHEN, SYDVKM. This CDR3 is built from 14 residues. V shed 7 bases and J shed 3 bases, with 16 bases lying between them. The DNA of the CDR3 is TGTGCCAGCAATTCGCCCGTACAGATCTACGAGCAGTACTTC. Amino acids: CASNSPVQIYEQYF.

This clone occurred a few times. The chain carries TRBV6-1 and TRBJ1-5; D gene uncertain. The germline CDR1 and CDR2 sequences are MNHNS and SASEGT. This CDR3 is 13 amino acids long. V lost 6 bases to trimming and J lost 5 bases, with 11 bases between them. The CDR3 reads CASRGRRDQPQHF. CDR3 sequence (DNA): TGTGCCAGCAGAGGTCGGAGGGATCAGCCCCAGCATTTT.

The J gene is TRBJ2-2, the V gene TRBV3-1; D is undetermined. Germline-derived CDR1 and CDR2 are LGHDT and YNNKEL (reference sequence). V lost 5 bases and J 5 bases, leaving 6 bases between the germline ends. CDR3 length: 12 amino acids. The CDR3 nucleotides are TGTGCCAGCAGCGTCCTTACCGGGGAGCTGTTTTTT. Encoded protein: CASSVLTGELFF. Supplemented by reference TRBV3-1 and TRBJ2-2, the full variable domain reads DTAVSQTPKYLVTQMGNDKSIKCEQNLGHDTMYWYKQDSKKFLKIMFSYNNKELIINETVPNRFSPKSPDKAHLNLHINSLELGDSAVYFCASSVLTGELFFGEGSRLTVL.

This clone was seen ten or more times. CDR3 in amino acids: CATGQKSTRSGELFF. The CDR3 DNA reads as TGTGCCACCGGACAGAAGTCGACTCGGTCCGGGGAGCTGTTTTTT. J is TRBJ2-2 and V is TRBV12-3 or TRBV12-4, with D possibly being TRBD1 (6 bases). Trimming took off 10 bases at V and 6 bases at J, with 21 bases between the two ends. The CDR3 is 15 amino acids.

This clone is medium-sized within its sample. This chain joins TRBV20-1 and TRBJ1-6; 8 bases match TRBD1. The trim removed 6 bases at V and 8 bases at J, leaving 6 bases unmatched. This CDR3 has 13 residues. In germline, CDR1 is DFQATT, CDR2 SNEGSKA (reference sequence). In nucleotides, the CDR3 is TGCAGTGCCACCCAGACAGGGGATTCACCCCTCCACTTT. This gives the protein CSATQTGDSPLHF.

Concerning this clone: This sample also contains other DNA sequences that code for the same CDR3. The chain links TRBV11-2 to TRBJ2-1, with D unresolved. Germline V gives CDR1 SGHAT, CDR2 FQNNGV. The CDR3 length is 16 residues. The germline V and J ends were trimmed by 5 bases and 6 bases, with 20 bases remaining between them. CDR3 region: CASSPVVGGSPNEQFF. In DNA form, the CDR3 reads TGTGCCAGCAGCCCAGTTGTGGGTGGCAGCCCCAATGAGCAGTTCTTC.

The CDR3 region is CASSPGTGVSEQYF. The CDR3 bases are TGTGCCAGCTCACCCGGGACAGGGGTAAGCGAGCAGTACTTC. This chain connects TRBV18 to TRBJ2-7, with 10 bases that match TRBD1. Trimming removed 3 bases from V and 6 bases from J; junction bases left unmatched: 5. Germline V gene sequence: CDR1 KGHSH, CDR2 LQKENI. CDR3 size: 14 residues.

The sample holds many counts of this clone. CDR3 protein: CASAGTIEYNEQFF. The CDR3 region has the DNA TGTGCCAGCGCCGGGACAATCGAGTACAATGAGCAGTTCTTC. V and J are TRBV28 and TRBJ2-1; tentatively, D is TRBD1 (6 bases). The CDR3 has 14 amino acids. Germline lookup yields CDR1 MDHEN and CDR2 SYDVKM. Trimming removed 8 bases at V and 4 bases at J, with 15 bases between.

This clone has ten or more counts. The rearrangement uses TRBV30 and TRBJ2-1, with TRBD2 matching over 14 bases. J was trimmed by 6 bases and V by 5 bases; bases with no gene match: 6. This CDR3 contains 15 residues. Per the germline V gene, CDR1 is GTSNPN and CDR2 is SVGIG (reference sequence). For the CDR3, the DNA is TGTGCCTGGCATGGGGGACTAGCGGGAGCCAATGAGCAGTTCTTC. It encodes CAWHGGLAGANEQFF.

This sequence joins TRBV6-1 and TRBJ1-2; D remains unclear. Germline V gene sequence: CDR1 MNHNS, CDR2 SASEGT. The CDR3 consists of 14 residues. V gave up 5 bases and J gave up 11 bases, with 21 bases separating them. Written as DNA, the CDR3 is TGTGCCAGCAGTACCCGGGATAACGTGGGTGGATACACCTTC. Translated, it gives CASSTRDNVGGYTF.

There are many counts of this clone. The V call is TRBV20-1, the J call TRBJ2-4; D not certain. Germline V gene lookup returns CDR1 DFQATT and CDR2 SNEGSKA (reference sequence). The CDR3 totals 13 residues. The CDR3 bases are TGCAGACTTCCCGGGCTAGCCAAAAACATTCAGTACTTC. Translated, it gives CRLPGLAKNIQYF.

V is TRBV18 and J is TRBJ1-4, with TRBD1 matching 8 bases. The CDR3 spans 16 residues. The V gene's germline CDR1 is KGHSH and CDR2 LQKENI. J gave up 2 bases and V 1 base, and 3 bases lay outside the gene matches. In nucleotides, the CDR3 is TGTGCCAGCTCACCACACAACAGGGGGACTAATGAAAAACTGTTTTTT. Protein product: CASSPHNRGTNEKLFF.

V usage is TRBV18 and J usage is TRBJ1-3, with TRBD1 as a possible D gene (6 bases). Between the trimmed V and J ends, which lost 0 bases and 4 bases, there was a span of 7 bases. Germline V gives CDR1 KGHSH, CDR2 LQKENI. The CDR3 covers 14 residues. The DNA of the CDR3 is TGTGCCAGCTCACCACCAGGACAGGGAAACACCATATATTTT. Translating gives CASSPPGQGNTIYF.

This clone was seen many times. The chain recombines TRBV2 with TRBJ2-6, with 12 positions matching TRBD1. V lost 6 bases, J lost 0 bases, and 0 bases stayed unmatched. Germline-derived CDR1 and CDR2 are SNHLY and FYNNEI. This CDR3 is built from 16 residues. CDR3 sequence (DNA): TGTGCCAGCAGGGGACAGGGGGCCTCTGGGGCCAACGTCCTGACTTTC. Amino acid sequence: CASRGQGASGANVLTF.

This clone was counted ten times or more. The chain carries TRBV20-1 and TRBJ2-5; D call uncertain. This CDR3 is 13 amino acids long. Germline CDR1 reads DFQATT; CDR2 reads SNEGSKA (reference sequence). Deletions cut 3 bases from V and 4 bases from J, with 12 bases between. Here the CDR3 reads CSASWLAAETQYF. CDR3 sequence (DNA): TGCAGTGCTAGTTGGTTAGCCGCAGAGACCCAGTACTTC.

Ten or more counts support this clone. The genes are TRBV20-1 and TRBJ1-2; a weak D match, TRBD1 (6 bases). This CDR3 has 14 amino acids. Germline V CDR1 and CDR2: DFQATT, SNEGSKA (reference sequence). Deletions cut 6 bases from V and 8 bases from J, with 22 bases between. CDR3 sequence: CSAGGQGLIEGYTF. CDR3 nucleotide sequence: TGCAGTGCCGGAGGGCAGGGGTTAATTGAGGGCTACACCTTC.

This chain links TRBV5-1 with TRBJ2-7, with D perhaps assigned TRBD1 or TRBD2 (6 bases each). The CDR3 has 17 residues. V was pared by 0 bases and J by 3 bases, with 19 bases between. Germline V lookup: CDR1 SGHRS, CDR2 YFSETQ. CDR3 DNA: TGCGCCAGCAGCTTGGGCATCGGGGGCGAAACCCGCTACGAGCAGTACTTC. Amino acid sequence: CASSLGIGGETRYEQYF.

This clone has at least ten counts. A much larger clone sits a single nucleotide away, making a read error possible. For the CDR3, the DNA is TGTGCCAGCGGACAGGGACGGTCCGTAGAGACCCAGTGCTTC. It specifies CASGQGRSVETQCF. The chain couples TRBV6-1 to TRBJ2-5; 8 bases are a match to TRBD1. The CDR3 is 14 residues long. The germline gives CDR1 MNHNS, CDR2 SASEGT.

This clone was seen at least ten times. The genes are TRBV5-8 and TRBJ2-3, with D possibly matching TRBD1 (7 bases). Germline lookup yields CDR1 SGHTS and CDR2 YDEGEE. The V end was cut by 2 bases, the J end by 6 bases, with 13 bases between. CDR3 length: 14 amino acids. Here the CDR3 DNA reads TGTGCCAGCAGCTTACAGGGGAGGTACGATACGCAGTATTTT. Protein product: CASSLQGRYDTQYF.

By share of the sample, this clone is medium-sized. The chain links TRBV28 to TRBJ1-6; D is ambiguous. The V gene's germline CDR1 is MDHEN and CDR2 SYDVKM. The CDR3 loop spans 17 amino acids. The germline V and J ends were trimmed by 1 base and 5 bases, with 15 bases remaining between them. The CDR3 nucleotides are TGTGCCAGCAGTTTATACGGACGCCTGACCCATAATTCACCCCTCCACTTT. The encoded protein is CASSLYGRLTHNSPLHF. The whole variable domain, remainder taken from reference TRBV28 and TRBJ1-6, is DVKVTQSSRYLVKRTGEKVFLECVQDMDHENMFWYRQDPGLGLRLIYFSYDVKMKEKGDIPEGYSVSREKKERFSLILESASTNQTSMYLCASSLYGRLTHNSPLHFGNGTRLTVT.